This T cell receptor (beta chain) was sequenced during a study of T cells after yellow fever vaccination. Study summary: Where fractions had low cell numbers, libraries were prepared from them with the SMART-Seq v4 Ultra Low Input RNA kit.

One entry per CDR3 protein results from TCRdb running MiXCR on the 5' RACE reads. The table lists 400,000 or so distinct CDR3 sequences, over 5% of them singletons. Looked up from germline, CDR1 is DFQATT and CDR2 is SNEGSKA (reference sequence). This CDR3 region has 14 residues. Trimming stripped 6 bases from V and 0 bases from J, with 13 bases between. This clonotype was seen a few times. What it binds is not known. The study, taken as a whole, reports: Booster samples showed a return of most primary-vaccination clones (approximately 96% CD4, approximately 88% CD8).

The sequences come from PBMCs, collected 5 days after the yellow fever booster vaccination. The sequence was obtained from a man aged 30-40 years who received the YFV17D yellow fever vaccine. The rearrangement links TRBV20-1 to TRBJ2-3, with D perhaps TRBD1 or TRBD2 (5 bases each). The CDR3 spells CSAFQRGSTDTQYF. CDR3 DNA sequence: TGCAGTGCCTTTCAGAGGGGTAGCACAGATACGCAGTATTTT.